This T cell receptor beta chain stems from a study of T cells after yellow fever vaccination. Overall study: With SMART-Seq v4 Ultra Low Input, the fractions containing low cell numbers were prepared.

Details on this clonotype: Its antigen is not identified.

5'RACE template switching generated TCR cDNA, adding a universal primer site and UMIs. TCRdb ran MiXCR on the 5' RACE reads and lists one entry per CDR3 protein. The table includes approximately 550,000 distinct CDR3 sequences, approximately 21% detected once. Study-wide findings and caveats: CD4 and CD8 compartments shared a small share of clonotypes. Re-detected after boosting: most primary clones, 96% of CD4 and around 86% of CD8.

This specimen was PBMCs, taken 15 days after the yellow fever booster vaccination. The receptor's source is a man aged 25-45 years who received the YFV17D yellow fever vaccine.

Here the CDR3 reads CASSYLPGNSPLHF. Written as DNA, the CDR3 is TGTGCCAGCAGTTACCTCCCAGGGAATTCACCCCTCCACTTT. This chain uses TRBV6-5 with TRBJ1-6, with D maybe TRBD1 (5 bases). CDR1 is MNHEY and CDR2 is SVGAGI in the germline V gene. The V end was cut by 2 bases, the J end by 7 bases, with 9 bases between. CDR3 length: 14 amino acids.